This is a list of T cell receptor beta chains from one sample in a study of T cells in Graves' hyperthyroidism and ophthalmopathy. TCRdb reprocessed the multiplex PCR reads via MiXCR and lists one record per CDR3 protein. This sample has approximately 380,000 distinct CDR3 sequences, with roughly 18% found just once. Input material: blood. Receptors originate from a man aged 18-30 years with Graves' ophthalmopathy. The CDR3 runs from the conserved cysteine through the conserved F or W. The order of the fields is J gene, V gene, clone size, D gene, CDR3 protein, CDR3 DNA. A D gene is named only where the DNA matches it firmly. Clone size is shown for a subset of rows, as once, few, many or a class of expanded clone.

J gene: TRBJ1-1
V gene: TRBV6-1
clone size: many
D gene: NA
CDR3 protein: CASRFLLPRQAGTEAFF
CDR3 DNA: TGTGCCAGCAGATTCCTGTTACCCCGACAGGCGGGGACTGAAGCTTTCTTT

J gene: TRBJ1-4
V gene: TRBV9
clone size: many
D gene: NA
CDR3 protein: CASSGGTAANEKLFF
CDR3 DNA: TGTGCCAGCAGCGGCGGGACGGCGGCTAATGAAAAACTGTTTTTT

J gene: TRBJ1-4
V gene: TRBV25-1
clone size: NA
D gene: TRBD1
CDR3 protein: CASSGATGANEKLFF
CDR3 DNA: TGTGCCAGCAGTGGAGCAACAGGGGCTAATGAAAAACTGTTTTTT

J gene: TRBJ2-2
V gene: TRBV6-4
clone size: NA
D gene: TRBD2
CDR3 protein: CASSDDGTSGTGELFF
CDR3 DNA: TGTGCCAGCAGTGACGATGGGACTAGCGGGACCGGGGAGCTGTTTTTT

J gene: TRBJ2-3
V gene: TRBV20-1
clone size: many
D gene: NA
CDR3 protein: CSARVETDYTDTQYF
CDR3 DNA: TGCAGTGCTAGAGTTGAAACAGACTACACAGATACGCAGTATTTT

J gene: TRBJ2-1
V gene: TRBV28
clone size: many
D gene: TRBD1
CDR3 protein: CASSSAGQGNNEQFF
CDR3 DNA: TGTGCCAGCAGTTCGGCCGGACAGGGGAACAATGAGCAGTTCTTC

J gene: TRBJ1-2
V gene: TRBV7-9
clone size: NA
D gene: NA
CDR3 protein: CASTKSGTGYGYTF
CDR3 DNA: TGTGCCAGCACCAAATCCGGGACGGGATATGGCTACACCTTC

J gene: TRBJ2-3
V gene: TRBV7-9
clone size: NA
D gene: TRBD1
CDR3 protein: CASSFSGQGADTQYF
CDR3 DNA: TGTGCCAGCAGCTTCTCGGGACAGGGGGCAGATACGCAGTATTTT

J gene: TRBJ2-2
V gene: TRBV15
clone size: NA
D gene: NA
CDR3 protein: CATSRRTQPGGELFF
CDR3 DNA: TGTGCCACCAGCAGGAGGACCCAACCTGGCGGGGAGCTGTTTTTT

J gene: TRBJ2-2
V gene: TRBV20-1
clone size: large
D gene: NA
CDR3 protein: CSARDISLDTGELFF
CDR3 DNA: TGCAGTGCTAGGGACATCTCACTAGACACCGGGGAGCTGTTTTTT

J gene: TRBJ2-2
V gene: TRBV12-3/TRBV12-4
clone size: few
D gene: NA
CDR3 protein: CASRRDANTGELFF
CDR3 DNA: TGTGCCAGCAGGCGGGACGCCAACACCGGGGAGCTGTTTTTT

J gene: TRBJ2-3
V gene: TRBV6-9
clone size: NA
D gene: TRBD2
CDR3 protein: CASSYAGGGSDTQYF
CDR3 DNA: TGTGCCAGCAGTTACGCGGGCGGGGGTTCAGATACGCAGTATTTT

J gene: TRBJ2-5
V gene: TRBV20-1
clone size: NA
D gene: TRBD2
CDR3 protein: CSASGGGQETQYF
CDR3 DNA: TGCAGTGCGTCCGGGGGGGGCCAAGAGACCCAGTACTTC

J gene: TRBJ1-2
V gene: TRBV14
clone size: many
D gene: TRBD1
CDR3 protein: CASSQGQGARGYTF
CDR3 DNA: TGTGCCAGCAGCCAAGGACAGGGGGCGCGTGGCTACACCTTC

J gene: TRBJ1-1
V gene: TRBV9
clone size: NA
D gene: NA
CDR3 protein: CASNRQDMNTEAFF
CDR3 DNA: TGTGCCAGCAACCGACAGGACATGAACACTGAAGCTTTCTTT

J gene: TRBJ1-1
V gene: TRBV11-2
clone size: many
D gene: NA
CDR3 protein: CASTEKGQLMNTEAFF
CDR3 DNA: TGTGCCAGCACCGAAAAGGGGCAGCTCATGAACACTGAAGCTTTCTTT

J gene: TRBJ2-5
V gene: TRBV24-1
clone size: NA
D gene: TRBD1
CDR3 protein: CATSDPGQGVQETQYF
CDR3 DNA: TGTGCCACCAGTGATCCGGGACAGGGGGTCCAAGAGACCCAGTACTTC

J gene: TRBJ2-1
V gene: TRBV7-9
clone size: few
D gene: NA
CDR3 protein: CASSYDILSYNEQFF
CDR3 DNA: TGTGCCAGCAGCTACGACATCCTCTCCTACAATGAGCAGTTCTTC

J gene: TRBJ1-1
V gene: TRBV5-6
clone size: NA
D gene: NA
CDR3 protein: CASSLDWGGPEAFF
CDR3 DNA: TGTGCCAGCAGCTTGGATTGGGGGGGGCCTGAAGCTTTCTTT

J gene: TRBJ2-5
V gene: TRBV24-1
clone size: NA
D gene: NA
CDR3 protein: CATSDPTYAAGETQYF
CDR3 DNA: TGTGCCACCAGTGATCCCACCTATGCGGCTGGGGAGACCCAGTACTTC

J gene: TRBJ2-3
V gene: TRBV18
clone size: many
D gene: NA
CDR3 protein: CASSPRDTDTQYF
CDR3 DNA: TGTGCCAGCTCACCCCGGGACACAGATACGCAGTATTTT

J gene: TRBJ2-7
V gene: TRBV5-1
clone size: many
D gene: NA
CDR3 protein: CASSLTHGRGVPYEQYF
CDR3 DNA: TGCGCCAGCAGCTTGACCCATGGGAGGGGGGTTCCCTACGAGCAGTACTTC

J gene: TRBJ2-6
V gene: TRBV10-3
clone size: few
D gene: NA
CDR3 protein: CAISETGRGTGANVLTF
CDR3 DNA: TGTGCCATCAGTGAGACAGGGCGGGGGACGGGGGCCAACGTCCTGACTTTC

J gene: TRBJ1-6
V gene: TRBV7-3
clone size: many
D gene: TRBD1
CDR3 protein: CASSLTGGSPLHF
CDR3 DNA: TGTGCCAGCAGCTTAACAGGGGGCTCACCCCTCCACTTT

J gene: TRBJ1-4
V gene: TRBV3-1
clone size: few
D gene: NA
CDR3 protein: CASSQDGRLNEKLFF
CDR3 DNA: TGTGCCAGCAGCCAGGATGGGCGTCTCAATGAAAAACTGTTTTTT

J gene: TRBJ1-5
V gene: TRBV12-3/TRBV12-4
clone size: many
D gene: TRBD1
CDR3 protein: CASSPRTGGPNQPQHF
CDR3 DNA: TGTGCCAGCAGTCCAAGGACAGGGGGACCCAATCAGCCCCAGCATTTT

J gene: TRBJ2-5
V gene: TRBV20-1
clone size: once
D gene: NA
CDR3 protein: CSASGGPSYQETQYF
CDR3 DNA: TGCAGTGCTAGCGGGGGCCCCTCGTACCAAGAGACCCAGTACTTC

J gene: TRBJ1-5
V gene: TRBV5-1
clone size: NA
D gene: NA
CDR3 protein: CASSPQGEQGGNQPQHF
CDR3 DNA: TGTGCCAGCAGCCCCCAAGGGGAACAGGGTGGAAATCAGCCCCAGCATTTT

J gene: TRBJ2-2
V gene: TRBV5-6
clone size: NA
D gene: NA
CDR3 protein: CASSLALPSAGELFF
CDR3 DNA: TGTGCCAGCAGCTTAGCGCTGCCTTCGGCCGGGGAGCTGTTTTTT